This T cell receptor beta chain was identified during a study of T cell repertoires in cytomegalovirus infection. V lost 1 base to trimming and J lost 8 bases, with 14 bases between them. The CDR3 runs 14 residues. Germline V CDR1 and CDR2: SGHTA, FQGNSA. This clonotype has a count of ten or more. From the reads, TCRdb called clonotypes with MiXCR, one entry per CDR3 protein. The table has approximately 500,000 distinct CDR3 sequences, more than 15% seen once. This receptor was identified in a human donor in good health (CMV status not recorded). Some clones in this sample may be carry-over from other donors' samples. The specimen was CD8+ T cells from PBMCs. This chain connects TRBV7-2 to TRBJ1-2; possibly TRBD1 for D (5 bases). The CDR3 region has the DNA TGTGCCAGCAGCTTAGACGTCTTCGGGGGGGGCTACACCTTC. Translation gives CASSLDVFGGGYTF.